This T cell receptor (beta chain) was identified during a study of shared clonotypes between healthy human individuals. Sequenced by immunoSEQ multiplex PCR; TCRdb stores in-frame clones only, minus some. The table includes 2 million to 2.5 million clones, nearly 97% detected once. Germline-derived CDR1 and CDR2 are LNHNV and YYDKDF (reference sequence). V lost 3 bases to trimming and J lost 7 bases, with 9 bases between them. The CDR3 runs to 12 residues. This chain connects TRBV15 to TRBJ1-1; D gene ambiguous. Specimen: naive CD4+ T cells sorted from blood. Subset noted: CD45RA+ positively selected. The clonotype comes from a man aged 18 to 29 in good health. CDR3 protein: CATSRIGNEAFF. DNA for the CDR3: TGTGCCACCAGCAGGATAGGGAATGAAGCTTTCTTT. Complete variable domain (other parts from reference TRBV15 and TRBJ1-1): DAMVIQNPRYQVTQFGKPVTLSCSQTLNHNVMYWYQQKSSQAPKLLFHYYDKDFNNEADTPDNFQSRRPNTSFCFLDIRSPGLGDTAMYLCATSRIGNEAFFGQGTRLTVV.